This T cell receptor (beta chain) comes out of a study of T cells in Graves' hyperthyroidism and ophthalmopathy. General study results and limits: Ophthalmopathy cases were set apart from stable hyperthyroidism by a 13 V-J model. Model output signaled ophthalmopathy a median approximately six months ahead of onset.

Diagnoses were made from clinical symptoms, serum measures (thyroxine and TRAb), thyroid ultrasound and orbital computed tomography. Germline CDR1 GTSNPN, CDR2 SVGIG (reference sequence). The CDR3 totals 13 residues. V gave up 2 bases and J gave up 3 bases, with 8 bases separating them. TCR beta CDR3 sequences were amplified from RNA transcripts. The TCR CDR3 was amplified in a first-round RT-PCR using the HTBI primer set. TCRdb redid the calling of the multiplex PCR reads with MiXCR, one entry per CDR3 protein. The sample carries under 350,000 distinct CDR3 sequences, over 15% recorded once. This clonotype was observed at least ten times. Its antigen is not known.

This sequence originates from a woman between 45 and 60 years old with Graves' hyperthyroidism. The V gene is TRBV30, the J gene TRBJ1-5; no clear D. The sequenced sample consisted of blood. The CDR3 region is CAWSWEDNQPQHF. In DNA, the CDR3 is TGTGCCTGGAGTTGGGAGGACAATCAGCCCCAGCATTTT.